The 10 T cell receptor beta chains reported below all come from one sample, sequenced in a study of T-cell memory formation after mild COVID-19. TCRdb re-called the 5' RACE reads with MiXCR, one entry per CDR3 protein. The sample carries fewer than 350,000 distinct CDR3 sequences, around a sixth recorded once. The sample was PBMCs or a T cell subset sorted from them (not recorded which). The source of these receptors is a man aged 18 to 29 who had mild COVID-19 (a few samples of this study predate the infection). Cell type and time point are not known.

This clonotype was recorded a few times. This chain links TRBV4-3 with TRBJ2-2; D unclear. With 1 base removed from V and 6 bases from J, the gap between germline ends came to 3 bases. Germline V gene data show CDR1 as LGHNA and CDR2 as YSLEER. The CDR3 is made up of 12 amino acids. The CDR3 loop is CASSQAAGELFF. The CDR3 region has the DNA TGCGCCAGCAGCCAAGCGGCCGGGGAGCTGTTTTTT.

This clonotype was picked up a small number of times. The gene calls are TRBV20-1 and TRBJ2-7; 8 bases are a match to TRBD1. The germline V gene encodes CDR1 DFQATT and CDR2 SNEGSKA (reference sequence). Unmatched junction bases numbered 7, after V lost 6 bases and J lost 0 bases. The CDR3 sequence is 14 residues long. The CDR3, as DNA: TGCAGTGCCGGTGGGACAGGTAGCTCCTACGAGCAGTACTTC. Its protein is CSAGGTGSSYEQYF.

This clonotype was recorded a few times. The rearrangement uses TRBV4-3 and TRBJ2-7; no reliable D call. Germline values: CDR1 LGHNA, CDR2 YSLEER. The germline V and J ends were trimmed by 0 bases and 7 bases, with 10 bases remaining between them. There are 13 residues in the CDR3. CDR3 sequence: CASSQDYSREQYF. In nucleotides, the CDR3 is TGCGCCAGCAGCCAAGATTACAGCCGAGAGCAGTACTTC.

This clonotype was detected only a few times. This chain connects TRBV5-1 to TRBJ2-5, with TRBD1 as a possible D gene (6 bases). Per germline, CDR1 SGHRS and CDR2 YFSETQ. V was shortened by 6 bases and J by 3 bases, with 21 bases between the two germline ends. The CDR3 contains 16 residues. CDR3 residues: CASTSSNRDTEETQYF. CDR3 DNA sequence: TGCGCCAGCACCTCATCGAACCGGGACACCGAAGAGACCCAGTACTTC.

This clonotype was observed a few times. The chain has TRBV18 and TRBJ2-7; 10 bases are a match to TRBD1. Germline V gives CDR1 KGHSH, CDR2 LQKENI. Trimming cost V 4 bases and J 4 bases; bases outside gene matches: 4. The length of the CDR3 is 14 residues. The CDR3 region has the DNA TGTGCCAGCTCACTGGACAGGGGGGGATACGAGCAGTACTTC. Translating it yields CASSLDRGGYEQYF.

This clonotype came up a few times. V and J are TRBV5-1 and TRBJ2-3, with D unresolved. The V and J ends lost 6 bases and 0 bases respectively, with 11 bases between them. The germline V gene has CDR1 SGHRS and CDR2 YFSETQ. The CDR3 contains 14 residues. CDR3 DNA: TGCGCCAGCAACTTAGAGGTTAGCACAGATACGCAGTATTTT. This encodes CASNLEVSTDTQYF. The variable domain in full, completed from reference TRBV5-1 and TRBJ2-3, reads KAGVTQTPRYLIKTRGQQVTLSCSPISGHRSVSWYQQTPGQGLQFLFEYFSETQRNKGNFPGRFSGRQFSNSRSEMNVSTLELGDSALYLCASNLEVSTDTQYFGPGTRLTVL.

This clonotype turned up a few times. The chain carries TRBV4-1 and TRBJ2-1, with 9 bases identical to TRBD1. Germline CDR1 MGHRA, CDR2 YSYEKL. After removal of 4 bases from V and 8 bases from J, the junction contained 21 bases not matched to a gene. The CDR3 covers 19 residues. CDR3: CASSPGDRATGFWQDEQFF. The CDR3 region has the DNA TGCGCCAGCAGCCCAGGGGACAGGGCGACGGGTTTTTGGCAGGATGAGCAGTTCTTC.

This clonotype was seen more than once but under ten times. The CDR3 region is CASSLASPLITGELFF. In DNA, the CDR3 is TGTGCCAGCAGCTTAGCTTCGCCACTCATCACCGGGGAGCTGTTTTTT. The genes are TRBV7-9 and TRBJ2-2, with D hard to call. CDR1 and CDR2 from the germline V gene are SEHNR and FQNEAQ (reference sequence). V was clipped by 0 bases and J by 4 bases, with 12 bases between them. This CDR3 has 16 amino acids.

This clonotype was picked up a small number of times. The V call is TRBV7-9, the J call TRBJ2-7; 7 bases align to TRBD1. The CDR3 sequence is 16 residues long. Germline CDR1 reads SEHNR; CDR2 reads FQNEAQ (reference sequence). The ends lost 0 bases at V and 4 bases at J; junction bases unmatched: 9. The CDR3 DNA sequence: TGTGCCAGCAGCTTAGCCCGACCCGGGACAGTTTACGAGCAGTACTTC. Translated, it gives CASSLARPGTVYEQYF.

This clonotype was recorded many times. CDR3 sequence reads: CASSPLGLAGRNEQFF. Written as DNA, the CDR3 is TGTGCCAGCTCACCACTAGGACTAGCGGGGAGGAATGAGCAGTTCTTC. This chain connects TRBV18 to TRBJ2-1; 12 bases are a match to TRBD2. Germline trimming cut 1 base from V and 7 bases from J; bases unmatched to any gene: 5. This CDR3 contains 16 residues. Germline V gives CDR1 KGHSH, CDR2 LQKENI.